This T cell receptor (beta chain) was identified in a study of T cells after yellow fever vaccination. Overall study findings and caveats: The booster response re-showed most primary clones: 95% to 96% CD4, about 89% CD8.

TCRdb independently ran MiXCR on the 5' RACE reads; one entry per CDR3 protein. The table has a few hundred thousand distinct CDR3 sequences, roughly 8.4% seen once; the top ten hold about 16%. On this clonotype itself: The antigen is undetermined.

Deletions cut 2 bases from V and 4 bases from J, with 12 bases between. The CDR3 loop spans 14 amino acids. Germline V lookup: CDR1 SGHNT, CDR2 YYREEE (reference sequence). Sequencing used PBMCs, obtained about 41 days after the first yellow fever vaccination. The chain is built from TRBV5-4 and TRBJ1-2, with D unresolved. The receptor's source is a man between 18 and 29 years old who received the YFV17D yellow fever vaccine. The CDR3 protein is CASSFGWESYGYTF. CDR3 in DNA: TGTGCCAGCAGCTTTGGTTGGGAGAGCTATGGCTACACCTTC.